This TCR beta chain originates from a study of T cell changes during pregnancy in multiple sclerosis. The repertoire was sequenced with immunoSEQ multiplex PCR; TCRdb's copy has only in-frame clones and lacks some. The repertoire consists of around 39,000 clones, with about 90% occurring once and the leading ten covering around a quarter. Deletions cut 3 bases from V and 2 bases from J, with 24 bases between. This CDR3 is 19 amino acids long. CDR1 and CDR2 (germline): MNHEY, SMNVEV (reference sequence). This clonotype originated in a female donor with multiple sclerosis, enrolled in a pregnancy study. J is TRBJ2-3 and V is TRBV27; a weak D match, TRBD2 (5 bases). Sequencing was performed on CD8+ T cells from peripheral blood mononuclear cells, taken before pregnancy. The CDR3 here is CASSFLRWEKRGSTDTQYF. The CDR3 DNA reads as TGTGCCAGCAGTTTTCTTCGGTGGGAGAAACGCGGGTCCACAGATACGCAGTATTTT.